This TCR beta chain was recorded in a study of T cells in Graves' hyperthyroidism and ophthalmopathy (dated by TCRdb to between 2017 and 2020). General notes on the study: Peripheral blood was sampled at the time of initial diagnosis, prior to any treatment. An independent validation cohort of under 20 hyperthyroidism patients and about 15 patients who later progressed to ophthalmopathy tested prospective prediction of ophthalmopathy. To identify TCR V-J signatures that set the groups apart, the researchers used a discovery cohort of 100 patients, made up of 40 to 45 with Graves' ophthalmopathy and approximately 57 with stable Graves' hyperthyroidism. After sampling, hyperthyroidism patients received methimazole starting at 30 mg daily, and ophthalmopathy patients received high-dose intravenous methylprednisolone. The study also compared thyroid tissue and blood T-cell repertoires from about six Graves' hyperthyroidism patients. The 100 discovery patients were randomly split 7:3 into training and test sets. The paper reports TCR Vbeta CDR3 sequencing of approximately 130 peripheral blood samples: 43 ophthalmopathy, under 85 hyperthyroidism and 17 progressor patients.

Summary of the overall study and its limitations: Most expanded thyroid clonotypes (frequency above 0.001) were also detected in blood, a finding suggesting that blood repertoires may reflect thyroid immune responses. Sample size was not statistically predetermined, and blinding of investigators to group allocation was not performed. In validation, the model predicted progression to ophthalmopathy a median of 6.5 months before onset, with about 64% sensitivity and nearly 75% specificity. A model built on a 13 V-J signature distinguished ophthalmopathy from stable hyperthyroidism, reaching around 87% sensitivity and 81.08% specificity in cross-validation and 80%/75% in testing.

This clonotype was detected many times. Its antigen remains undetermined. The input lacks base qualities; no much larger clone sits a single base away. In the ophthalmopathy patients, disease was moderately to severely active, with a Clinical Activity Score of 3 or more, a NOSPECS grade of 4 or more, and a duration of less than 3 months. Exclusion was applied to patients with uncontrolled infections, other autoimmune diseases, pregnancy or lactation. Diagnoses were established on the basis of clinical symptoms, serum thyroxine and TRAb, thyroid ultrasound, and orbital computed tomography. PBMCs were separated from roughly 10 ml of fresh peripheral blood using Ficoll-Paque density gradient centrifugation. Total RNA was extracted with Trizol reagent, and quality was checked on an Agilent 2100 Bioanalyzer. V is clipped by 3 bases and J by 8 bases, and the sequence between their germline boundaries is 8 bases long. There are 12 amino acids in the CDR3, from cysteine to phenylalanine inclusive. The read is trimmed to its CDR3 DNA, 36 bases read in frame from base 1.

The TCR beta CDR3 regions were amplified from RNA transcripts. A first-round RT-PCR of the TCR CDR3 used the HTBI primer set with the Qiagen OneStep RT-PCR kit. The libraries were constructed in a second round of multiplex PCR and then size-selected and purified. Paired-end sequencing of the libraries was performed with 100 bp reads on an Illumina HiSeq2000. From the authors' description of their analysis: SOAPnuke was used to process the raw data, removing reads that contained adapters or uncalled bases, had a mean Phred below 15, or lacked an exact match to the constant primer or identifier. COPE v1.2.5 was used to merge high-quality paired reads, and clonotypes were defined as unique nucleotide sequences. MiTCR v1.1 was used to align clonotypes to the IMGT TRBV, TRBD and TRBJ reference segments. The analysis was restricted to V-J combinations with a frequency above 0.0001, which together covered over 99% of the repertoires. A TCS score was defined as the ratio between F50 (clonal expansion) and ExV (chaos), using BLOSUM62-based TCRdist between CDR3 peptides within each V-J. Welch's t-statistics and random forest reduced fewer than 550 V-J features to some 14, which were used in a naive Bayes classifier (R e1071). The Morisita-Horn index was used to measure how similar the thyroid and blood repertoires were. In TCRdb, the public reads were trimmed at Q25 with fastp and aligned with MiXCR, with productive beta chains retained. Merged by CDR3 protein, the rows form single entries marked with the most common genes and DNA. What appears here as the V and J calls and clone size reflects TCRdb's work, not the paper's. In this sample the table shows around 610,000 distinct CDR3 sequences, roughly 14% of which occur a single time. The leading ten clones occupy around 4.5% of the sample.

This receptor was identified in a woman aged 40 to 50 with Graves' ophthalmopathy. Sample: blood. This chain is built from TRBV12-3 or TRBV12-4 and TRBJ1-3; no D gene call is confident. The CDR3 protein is CASSFEGHTIYF. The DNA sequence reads TGTGCCAGCAGTTTCGAGGGCCACACCATATATTTT.